Each of the 29 T cell receptor beta chains below was sequenced from the same sample in a study of blood T cell repertoires in COVID-19 (TCRdb year 2020). Library creation used the immunoSEQ multiplex PCR assay. Not all clones reach the TCRdb copy of this immuneACCESS table, which keeps in-frame sequences only. Checked studies attribute under half of the gap to unresolved V genes and leave the rest unexplained. The sample table contains 250,000 to 300,000 clones; only one count was recorded for roughly 90% of them. The biggest ten clones account for 0.75% to 1% of the sample. The sample consisted of PBMCs or T cells enriched from blood (not recorded which). Source of these receptors: a woman under 40 who had recovered from COVID-19.

As to this clone: This sample includes further DNA sequences coding for the same CDR3. V usage is TRBV30 and J usage is TRBJ2-7; D is uncertain. Trimming shortened V by 0 bases and J by 3 bases, and 6 bases separated the two germline ends. Per the germline V gene, CDR1 is GTSNPN and CDR2 is SVGIG (reference sequence). CDR3 size: 12 residues. The CDR3 loop is CAWSVSGYEQYF. CDR3 DNA sequence: TGTGCCTGGAGTGTCTCGGGCTACGAGCAGTACTTC. The full variable domain, rest sourced from reference TRBV30 and TRBJ2-7, is SQTIHQWPATLVQPVGSPLSLECTVEGTSNPNLYWYRQAAGRGLQLLFYSVGIGQISSEVPQNLSASRPQDRQFILSSKKLLLSDSGFYLCAWSVSGYEQYFGPGTRLTVT.

Here the CDR3 DNA reads TGTGCCAGCAGAACACAGGGTGGAGGGACCCAGTACTTC. Protein sequence: CASRTQGGGTQYF. V usage is TRBV5-4 and J usage is TRBJ2-5; D is perhaps TRBD1 (6 bases). Germline V gene lookup returns CDR1 SGHNT and CDR2 YYREEE (reference sequence). The CDR3 length is 13 residues. Trimming removed 5 bases from V and 7 bases from J, with 15 bases in between. Full variable domain (remainder filled in from reference TRBV5-4 and TRBJ2-5): ETGVTQSPTHLIKTRGQQVTLRCSSQSGHNTVSWYQQALGQGPQFIFQYYREEENGRGNFPPRFSGLQFPNYSSELNVNALELDDSALYLCASRTQGGGTQYFGPGTRLLVL.

This chain connects TRBV6-5 to TRBJ2-1; the match to TRBD2 covers 12 bases. This CDR3 spans 16 amino acids. After removal of 4 bases from V and 8 bases from J, the junction contained 9 bases not matched to a gene. Germline V CDR1 and CDR2: MNHEY, SVGAGI. The CDR3 sequence: CASSSPSGGALDEQFF. CDR3 bases: TGTGCCAGCAGTTCACCTAGCGGGGGGGCCTTAGATGAGCAGTTCTTC.

This sequence joins TRBV5-1 and TRBJ2-1; a weak D match, TRBD1 (5 bases). V was pared by 6 bases and J by 2 bases, with 12 bases between. Germline CDR1 reads SGHRS; CDR2 reads YFSETQ. This CDR3 region has 14 residues. CDR3 DNA: TGCGCCAGCATGCGTCAGGGCCCCTACAATGAGCAGTTCTTC. It specifies CASMRQGPYNEQFF.

V and J are TRBV18 and TRBJ1-3, with D maybe TRBD1 (5 bases). Trimming removed 6 bases from V and 7 bases from J, with 13 bases in between. There are 13 residues in the CDR3. Germline-derived CDR1 and CDR2 are KGHSH and LQKENI. Here the CDR3 reads CASSPDIGNTIYF. The CDR3 nucleotides read TGTGCCAGCTCGCCGGACATAGGGAACACCATATATTTT.

Here the CDR3 reads CASSVGEGTGNTIYF. The CDR3 DNA sequence: TGTGCCAGCAGCGTAGGGGAGGGAACTGGAAACACCATATATTTT. The gene calls are TRBV9 and TRBJ1-3; D not certain. V dropped 0 bases and J dropped 2 bases, with 9 bases sitting between them. From germline, CDR1 is SGDLS and CDR2 YYNGEE. This CDR3 region has 15 residues. Filled out from reference TRBV9 and TRBJ1-3, the complete variable domain reads DSGVTQTPKHLITATGQRVTLRCSPRSGDLSVYWYQQSLDQGLQFLIQYYNGEERAKGNILERFSAQQFPDLHSELNLSSLELGDSALYFCASSVGEGTGNTIYFGEGSWLTVV.

The chain joins TRBV9 to TRBJ2-3, with 9 positions matching TRBD2. This CDR3 spans 17 amino acids. Germline V gives CDR1 SGDLS, CDR2 YYNGEE. Trimming cost V 0 bases and J 6 bases; bases outside gene matches: 11. The CDR3 protein is CASSVVSIAGGYDTQYF. DNA for the CDR3: TGTGCCAGCAGCGTAGTATCCATCGCGGGAGGGTATGATACGCAGTATTTT.

On this clone: Other DNA sequences in the sample encode the same CDR3. The V and J genes are TRBV5-1 and TRBJ1-5; D gene uncertain. V was pared by 0 bases and J by 2 bases, with 6 bases between. The CDR3 length is 14 residues. In germline, CDR1 is SGHRS, CDR2 YFSETQ. The DNA of the CDR3 is TGCGCCAGCAGCTTGGAAGGAGGCAATCAGCCCCAGCATTTT. This codes for CASSLEGGNQPQHF.

This clone has a single count. The chain couples TRBV5-4 to TRBJ1-2, with D perhaps matching TRBD1 (6 bases). V lost 3 bases, J lost 8 bases, and 20 bases lay in between. Germline-derived CDR1 and CDR2 are SGHNT and YYREEE (reference sequence). This CDR3 contains 15 residues. CDR3: CASSSQTGRGEGYTF. CDR3 DNA sequence: TGTGCCAGCAGCTCCCAGACTGGCAGGGGTGAGGGCTACACCTTC. Using reference TRBV5-4 and TRBJ1-2 for the parts outside the CDR3, the full variable domain is ETGVTQSPTHLIKTRGQQVTLRCSSQSGHNTVSWYQQALGQGPQFIFQYYREEENGRGNFPPRFSGLQFPNYSSELNVNALELDDSALYLCASSSQTGRGEGYTFGSGTRLTVV.

The chain employs TRBV9 and TRBJ1-3, with TRBD1 matching 10 bases. From germline, CDR1 is SGDLS and CDR2 YYNGEE. The CDR3 covers 15 residues. The junction had 4 bases not matched to a gene; V was cut back by 4 bases and J by 3 bases. CDR3 protein: CASSSGTGDGNTIYF. CDR3 bases: TGTGCCAGCAGCTCCGGGACAGGGGATGGAAACACCATATATTTT.

The V and J genes are TRBV7-6 and TRBJ2-1; 9 bases agree with TRBD2. Germline assignment: CDR1 SGHVS and CDR2 FNYEAQ. The CDR3 extends over 15 amino acids. V was clipped by 0 bases and J by 4 bases; unmatched bases: 1. The CDR3: CASSLAAGGYNEQFF. The DNA for the CDR3 is TGTGCCAGCAGCTTAGCAGCGGGGGGATACAATGAGCAGTTCTTC. Together with reference TRBV7-6 and TRBJ2-1, the CDR3 gives the full variable domain: GAGVSQSPRYKVTKRGQDVALRCDPISGHVSLYWYRQALGQGPEFLTYFNYEAQQDKSGLPNDRFSAERPEGSISTLTIQRTEQRDSAMYRCASSLAAGGYNEQFFGPGTRLTVL.

The chain joins TRBV28 to TRBJ1-2, with a weak D call TRBD1 (6 bases). This CDR3 is built from 15 residues. V lost 7 bases and J lost 0, with 15 bases in between. CDR1 and CDR2 from the germline V gene are MDHEN and SYDVKM. The CDR3 DNA reads as TGTGCCAGCACTAGCTTGACAGGACCTAACTATGGCTACACCTTC. Amino acids: CASTSLTGPNYGYTF.

The chain recombines TRBV19 with TRBJ1-1; possibly TRBD1 for D (5 bases). There are 13 residues in the CDR3. CDR1 is LNHDA, CDR2 SQIVND, per germline (reference sequence). V lost 8 bases to trimming and J lost 5 bases, with 15 bases between them. CDR3: CASRGDFGTEAFF. In nucleotides, the CDR3 is TGTGCCAGTCGGGGGGACTTTGGAACTGAAGCTTTCTTT.

This clone has only one observation. V gene TRBV30 combines with J gene TRBJ1-2; TRBD1 might be the D (5 bases). This CDR3 comprises 20 residues. Germline CDR1 is GTSNPN and CDR2 is SVGIG (reference sequence). V lost 0 bases, J lost 10 bases, and 36 bases lay in between. This CDR3 is CAWSVLGRGTLLLSGPSYTF. The CDR3 bases are TGTGCCTGGAGTGTATTGGGGAGGGGTACCCTCCTTTTGAGCGGGCCTTCCTACACCTTC.

The chain carries TRBV7-2 and TRBJ1-6; the D gene is possibly TRBD1 (6 bases). V was cut by 2 bases and J by 9 bases, with 14 bases left in between. Germline values: CDR1 SGHTA, CDR2 FQGNSA. CDR3 length equals 15 residues. In nucleotides, the CDR3 is TGTGCCAGCAGCTTATTTGCGACAGGTGGTTCACCCCTCCACTTT. It yields the protein CASSLFATGGSPLHF. Filled out from reference TRBV7-2 and TRBJ1-6, the complete variable domain reads GAGVSQSPSNKVTEKGKDVELRCDPISGHTALYWYRQSLGQGLEFLIYFQGNSAPDKSGLPSDRFSAERTGGSVSTLTIQRTQQEDSAVYLCASSLFATGGSPLHFGNGTRLTVT.

Here the CDR3 DNA reads TGTGCCAGTAGTATAGCTGTGGGCAGGGGAGGGGCCGTAGGCCAGCCCCAGCATTTT. It translates to CASSIAVGRGGAVGQPQHF. V gene TRBV19 combines with J gene TRBJ1-5; a weak D match, TRBD1 (6 bases). Germline V gives CDR1 LNHDA, CDR2 SQIVND (reference sequence). The length of the CDR3 is 19 residues. V was shortened by 1 base and J by 7 bases, with 26 bases between the two germline ends.

This clone was counted once. The genes are TRBV10-3 and TRBJ2-7, with TRBD1 matching 7 bases. The CDR3 is 14 amino acids. Trimming removed 3 bases from V and 0 bases from J; junction bases left unmatched: 2. Germline CDR1 and CDR2: ENHRY and SYGVKD. CDR3 in amino acids: CAISDTGVSYEQYF. The CDR3 bases are TGTGCCATCAGTGATACAGGGGTCTCCTACGAGCAGTACTTC.

The table lists this clone with a count of one. This rearrangement joins TRBV7-9 to TRBJ1-1; D unresolved. The germline V gene encodes CDR1 SEHNR and CDR2 FQNEAQ (reference sequence). The V and J ends lost 5 bases and 0 bases respectively, with 10 bases between them. The CDR3 runs 14 residues. CDR3 coding DNA: TGTGCCAGCAGCGGCGGGGTGATGAACACTGAAGCTTTCTTT. Translating it yields CASSGGVMNTEAFF.

The chain carries TRBV30 and TRBJ1-1; weak D call: TRBD1 (6 bases). CDR1 is GTSNPN, CDR2 SVGIG, per germline (reference sequence). V was pared by 3 bases and J by 5 bases, with 10 bases between. This CDR3 has 12 amino acids. CDR3 DNA sequence: TGTGCCTGGAGCAGGGGCTTGACTGAAGCTTTCTTT. This sequence encodes CAWSRGLTEAFF.

The V and J genes are TRBV5-4 and TRBJ1-2; the D gene is possibly TRBD1 (5 bases). The CDR3 sequence is 14 residues long. With 0 bases removed from V and 8 bases from J, the gap between germline ends came to 14 bases. Germline CDR1 and CDR2: SGHNT and YYREEE (reference sequence). CDR3 bases: TGTGCCAGCAGCTTGGCCAGGGCTTTGGGAGGCTACACCTTC. Translating it yields CASSLARALGGYTF.

The chain joins TRBV25-1 to TRBJ1-6; D remains unclear. The V and J ends lost 2 bases and 11 bases respectively, with 10 bases between them. The length of the CDR3 is 13 residues. Germline V gives CDR1 MGHDK, CDR2 SYGVNS. CDR3 in amino acids: CASSEVQSAPLHF. Written as DNA, the CDR3 is TGTGCCAGCAGTGAAGTCCAGAGCGCACCCCTCCACTTT.

The chain recombines TRBV18 with TRBJ2-3; the match to TRBD2 covers 14 bases. Per the germline V gene, CDR1 is KGHSH and CDR2 is LQKENI. This CDR3 is 18 amino acids long. Germline trimming cut 2 bases from V and 1 base from J; bases unmatched to any gene: 5. In DNA form, the CDR3 reads TGTGCCAGCTCACCAATGGGACTAGCGGGAGTTGGCACAGATACGCAGTATTTT. Its protein product is CASSPMGLAGVGTDTQYF.

V usage is TRBV5-1 and J usage is TRBJ2-1; perhaps TRBD1 as D (5 bases). The CDR3 sequence is 14 residues long. Germline V gives CDR1 SGHRS, CDR2 YFSETQ. Between the trimmed V and J ends, which lost 0 bases and 4 bases, there was a span of 8 bases. CDR3 in amino acids: CASSLEGIYNEQFF. CDR3 nucleotide sequence: TGCGCCAGCAGCTTGGAGGGGATATACAATGAGCAGTTCTTC.

The J gene is TRBJ2-1, the V gene TRBV28; 7 nucleotides line up with TRBD1. Germline CDR1 is MDHEN and CDR2 is SYDVKM. CDR3 length: 15 residues. V trimming: 4 bases; J trimming: 8 bases; junction bases outside the gene matches: 11. CDR3 loop: CASSSGTVSYYEQFF. CDR3 coding DNA: TGTGCCAGCAGTTCCGGGACAGTCAGTTACTATGAGCAGTTCTTC.

The rearrangement uses TRBV9 and TRBJ2-3; 7 positions match TRBD2. Germline assignment: CDR1 SGDLS and CDR2 YYNGEE. The CDR3 runs 16 residues. Unmatched junction bases numbered 11, after V lost 3 bases and J lost 4 bases. Written as DNA, the CDR3 is TGTGCCAGCAGCGCCTGGGAGGGGTCCTACCCAGATACGCAGTATTTT. It codes for CASSAWEGSYPDTQYF.

V is TRBV3-1 (or the pseudogene TRBV3-2) and J is TRBJ2-3, with D maybe TRBD2 (6 bases). This CDR3 contains 16 residues. Germline CDR1 LGHDT, CDR2 YNNKEL (reference sequence). Trimming stripped 3 bases from V and 0 bases from J, with 13 bases between. The CDR3 protein is CASSQAPGTSTDTQYF. The CDR3 DNA sequence: TGTGCCAGCAGCCAGGCCCCCGGGACTAGCACAGATACGCAGTATTTT.

The J gene is TRBJ1-6, the V gene TRBV5-6, with D unclear. V was cut by 2 bases and J by 8 bases, with 11 bases left in between. This CDR3 comprises 14 residues. Germline V gene lookup returns CDR1 SGHDT and CDR2 YYEEEE. CDR3 amino acids: CASSFRGEYSPLHF. Here the CDR3 DNA reads TGTGCCAGCAGCTTCCGGGGTGAATATTCACCCCTCCACTTT. Full variable domain (missing parts from reference TRBV5-6 and TRBJ1-6): DAGVTQSPTHLIKTRGQQVTLRCSPKSGHDTVSWYQQALGQGPQFIFQYYEEEERQRGNFPDRFSGHQFPNYSSELNVNALLLGDSALYLCASSFRGEYSPLHFGNGTRLTVT.

The chain carries TRBV2 and TRBJ2-7; TRBD2 is a possible D gene (6 bases). V was clipped by 4 bases and J by 2 bases, with 15 bases between them. CDR1 and CDR2 (germline): SNHLY, FYNNEI. The CDR3 totals 15 residues. CDR3 in DNA: TGTGCCAGCAGTGCCCTCGGGCGGGGCCCCTACGAGCAGTACTTC. Its protein product is CASSALGRGPYEQYF.

The J gene is TRBJ2-3, the V gene TRBV14; TRBD2 is a possible D gene (6 bases). Germline-derived CDR1 and CDR2 are SGHDN and FVKESK. The CDR3 is 14 residues long. V lost 7 bases, J lost 5 bases, and 16 bases lay in between. The CDR3 reads CASKLAEGRDTQYF. CDR3 sequence (DNA): TGTGCCAGCAAACTAGCTGAAGGAAGAGATACGCAGTATTTT. Full variable domain (outside the CDR3, taken from reference TRBV14 and TRBJ2-3): EAGVTQFPSHSVIEKGQTVTLRCDPISGHDNLYWYRRVMGKEIKFLLHFVKESKQDESGMPNNRFLAERTGGTYSTLKVQPAELEDSGVYFCASKLAEGRDTQYFGPGTRLTVL.